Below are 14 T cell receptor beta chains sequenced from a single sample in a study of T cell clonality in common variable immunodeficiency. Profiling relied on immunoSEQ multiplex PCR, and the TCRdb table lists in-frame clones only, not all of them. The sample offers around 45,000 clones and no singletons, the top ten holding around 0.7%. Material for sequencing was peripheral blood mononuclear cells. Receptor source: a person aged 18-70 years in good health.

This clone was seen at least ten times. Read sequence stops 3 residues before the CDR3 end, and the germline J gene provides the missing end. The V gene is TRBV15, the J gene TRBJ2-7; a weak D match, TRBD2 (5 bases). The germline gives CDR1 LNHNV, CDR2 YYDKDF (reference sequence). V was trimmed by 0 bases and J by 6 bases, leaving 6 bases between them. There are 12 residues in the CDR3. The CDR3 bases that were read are TGTGCCACCAGCAGAGATGGACTCGAG. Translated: CATSRDGLE. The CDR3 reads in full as CATSRDGLEQYF.

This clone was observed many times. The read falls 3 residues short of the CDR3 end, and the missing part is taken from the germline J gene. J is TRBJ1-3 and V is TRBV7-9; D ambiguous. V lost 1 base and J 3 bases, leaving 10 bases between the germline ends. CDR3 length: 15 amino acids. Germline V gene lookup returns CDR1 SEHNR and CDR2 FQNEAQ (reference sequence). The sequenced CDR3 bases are TGTGCCAGCAGCTTAGACTTAGCTCTTGGAAACACC. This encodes CASSLDLALGNT. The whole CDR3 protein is CASSLDLALGNTIYF.

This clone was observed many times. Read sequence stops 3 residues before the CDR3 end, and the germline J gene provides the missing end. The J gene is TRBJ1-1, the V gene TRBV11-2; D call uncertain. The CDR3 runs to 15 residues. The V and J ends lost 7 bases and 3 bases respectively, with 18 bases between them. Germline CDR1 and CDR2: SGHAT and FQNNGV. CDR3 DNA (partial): TGTGCCAGCACCCCCAACTTCAAGCTGCACACTGAA. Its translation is CASTPNFKLHTE. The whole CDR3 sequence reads CASTPNFKLHTEAFF.

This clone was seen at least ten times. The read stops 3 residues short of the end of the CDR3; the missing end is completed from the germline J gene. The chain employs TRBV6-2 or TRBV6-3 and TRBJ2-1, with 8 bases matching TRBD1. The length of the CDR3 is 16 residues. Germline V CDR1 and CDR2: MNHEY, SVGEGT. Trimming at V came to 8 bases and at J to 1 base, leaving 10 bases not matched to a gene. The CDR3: CASVDGQGISYNEQFF. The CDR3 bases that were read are TGTGCCAGCGTCGATGGACAGGGAATTTCCTACAATGAG.

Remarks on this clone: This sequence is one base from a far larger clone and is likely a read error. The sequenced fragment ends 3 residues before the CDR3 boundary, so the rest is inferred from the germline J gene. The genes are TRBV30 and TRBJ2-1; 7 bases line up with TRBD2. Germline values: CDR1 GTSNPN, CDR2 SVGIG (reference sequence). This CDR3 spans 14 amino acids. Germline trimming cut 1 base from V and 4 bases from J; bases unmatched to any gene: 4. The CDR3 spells CAWSGGAGYNEQFF. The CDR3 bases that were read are TGTGCCTGGAGTGGGGGAGCGGGATACAATGAG.

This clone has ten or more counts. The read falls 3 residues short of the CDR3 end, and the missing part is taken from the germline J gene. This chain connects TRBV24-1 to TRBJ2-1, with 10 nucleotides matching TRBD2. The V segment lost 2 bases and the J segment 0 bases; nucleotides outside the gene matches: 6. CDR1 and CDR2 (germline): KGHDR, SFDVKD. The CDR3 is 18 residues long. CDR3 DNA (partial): TGTGCCACCAGTGATTCTAGCGGGAGCGAAAGCTCCTACAATGAG. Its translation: CATSDSSGSESSYNE. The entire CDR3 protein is CATSDSSGSESSYNEQFF.

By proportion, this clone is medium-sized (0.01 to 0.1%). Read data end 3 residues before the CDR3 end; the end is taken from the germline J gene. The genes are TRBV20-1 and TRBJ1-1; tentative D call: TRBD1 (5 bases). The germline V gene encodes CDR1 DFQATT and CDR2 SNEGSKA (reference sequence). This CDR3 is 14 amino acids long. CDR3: CSALRGTYAVGAFF. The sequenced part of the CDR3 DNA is TGCAGTGCCCTTAGGGGTACATACGCTGTCGGA.

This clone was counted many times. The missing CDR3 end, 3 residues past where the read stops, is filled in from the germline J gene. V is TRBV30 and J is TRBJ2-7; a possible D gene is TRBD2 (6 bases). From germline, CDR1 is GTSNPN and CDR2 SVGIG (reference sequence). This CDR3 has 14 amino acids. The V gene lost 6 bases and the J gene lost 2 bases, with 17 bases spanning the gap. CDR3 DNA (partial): TGTGCCTGTGGGGGATTAGCGGCAACCTACGAG. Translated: CACGGLAATYE. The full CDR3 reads CACGGLAATYEQYF. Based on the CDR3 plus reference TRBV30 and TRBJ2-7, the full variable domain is SQTIHQWPATLVQPVGSPLSLECTVEGTSNPNLYWYRQAAGRGLQLLFYSVGIGQISSEVPQNLSASRPQDRQFILSSKKLLLSDSGFYLCACGGLAATYEQYFGPGTRLTVT.

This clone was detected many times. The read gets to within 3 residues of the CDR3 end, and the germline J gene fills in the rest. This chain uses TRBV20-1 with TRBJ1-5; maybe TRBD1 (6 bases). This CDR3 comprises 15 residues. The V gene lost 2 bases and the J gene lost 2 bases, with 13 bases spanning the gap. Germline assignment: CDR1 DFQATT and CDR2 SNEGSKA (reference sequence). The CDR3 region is CSARPSGQRNQPQHF. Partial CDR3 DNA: TGCAGTGCTAGACCATCGGGACAACGCAATCAGCCC.

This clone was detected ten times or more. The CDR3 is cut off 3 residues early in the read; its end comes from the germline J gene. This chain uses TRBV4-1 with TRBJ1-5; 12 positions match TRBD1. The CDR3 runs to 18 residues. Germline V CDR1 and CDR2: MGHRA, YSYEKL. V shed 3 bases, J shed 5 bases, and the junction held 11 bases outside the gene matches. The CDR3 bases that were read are TGCGCCAGCAGCCAGGTTGACCGTCGGGACAGGGGGCATCAGCCC. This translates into CASSQVDRRDRGHQP. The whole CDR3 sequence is CASSQVDRRDRGHQPQHF.

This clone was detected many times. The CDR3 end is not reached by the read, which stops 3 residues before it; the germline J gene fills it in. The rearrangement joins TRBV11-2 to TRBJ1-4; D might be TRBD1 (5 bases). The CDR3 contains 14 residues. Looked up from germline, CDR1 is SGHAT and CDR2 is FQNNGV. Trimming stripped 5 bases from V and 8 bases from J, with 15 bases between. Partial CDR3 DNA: TGTGCCAGCAGCCGCGCGGGGGGAGGGGAAAAA. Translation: CASSRAGGGEK. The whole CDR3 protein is CASSRAGGGEKLFF.

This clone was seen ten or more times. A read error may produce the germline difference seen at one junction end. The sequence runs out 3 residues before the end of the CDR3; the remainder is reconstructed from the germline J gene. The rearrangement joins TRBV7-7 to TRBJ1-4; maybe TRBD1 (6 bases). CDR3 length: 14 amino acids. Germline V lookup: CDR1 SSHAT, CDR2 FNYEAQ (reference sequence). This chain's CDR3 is CASSLAGANEKLFF. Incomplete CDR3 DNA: TGTGCTAGCAGCTTAGCAGGGGCTAATGAAAAA.

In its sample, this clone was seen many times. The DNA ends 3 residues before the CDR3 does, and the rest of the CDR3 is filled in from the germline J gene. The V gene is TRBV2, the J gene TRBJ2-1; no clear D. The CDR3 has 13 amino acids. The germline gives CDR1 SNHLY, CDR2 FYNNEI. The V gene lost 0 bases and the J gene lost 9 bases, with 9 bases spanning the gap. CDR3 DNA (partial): TGTGCCAGCAGTGAAGCTCCCGATAGTGAG. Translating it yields CASSEAPDSE. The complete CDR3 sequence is CASSEAPDSEQFF.

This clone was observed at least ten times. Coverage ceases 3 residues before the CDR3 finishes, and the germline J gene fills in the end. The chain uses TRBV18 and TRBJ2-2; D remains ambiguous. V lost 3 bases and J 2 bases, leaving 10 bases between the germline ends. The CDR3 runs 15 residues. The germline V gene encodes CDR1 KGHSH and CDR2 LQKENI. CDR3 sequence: CASSPILVNTGELFF. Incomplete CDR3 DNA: TGTGCCAGCTCACCTATTTTAGTTAACACCGGGGAG.